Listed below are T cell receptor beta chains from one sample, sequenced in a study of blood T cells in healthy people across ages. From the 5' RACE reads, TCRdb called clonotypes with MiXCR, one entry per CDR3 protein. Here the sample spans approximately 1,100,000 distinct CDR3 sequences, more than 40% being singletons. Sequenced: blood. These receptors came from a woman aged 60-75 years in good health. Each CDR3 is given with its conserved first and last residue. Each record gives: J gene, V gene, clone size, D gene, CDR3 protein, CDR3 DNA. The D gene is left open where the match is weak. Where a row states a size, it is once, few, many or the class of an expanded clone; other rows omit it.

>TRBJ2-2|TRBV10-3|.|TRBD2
CAVSGLAGEVTGELFF
TGTGCCGTTTCGGGACTAGCGGGAGAGGTCACCGGGGAGCTGTTTTTT
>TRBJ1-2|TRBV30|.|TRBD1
CAWSALGTGLSYGYTF
TGTGCCTGGAGTGCCCTTGGGACAGGGCTTTCCTATGGCTACACCTTC
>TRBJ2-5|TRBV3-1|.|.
CASSQDIRNGGQYF
TGTGCCAGCAGCCAAGATATCCGGAATGGGGGGCAGTACTTC
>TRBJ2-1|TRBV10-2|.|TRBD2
CASYKLAGEYNEQFF
TGCGCCAGCTATAAACTAGCGGGGGAATACAATGAGCAGTTCTTC
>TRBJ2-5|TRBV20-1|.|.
CSARGGAGPEEQYF
TGCAGTGCTAGAGGAGGCGCAGGGCCGGAGGAGCAGTACTTC
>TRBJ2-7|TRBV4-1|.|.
CASSQVTHSYEQYF
TGCGCCAGCAGCCAGGTTACACACTCCTACGAGCAGTACTTC
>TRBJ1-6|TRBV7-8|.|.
CASSFGQEDSPLHF
TGTGCCAGCAGCTTCGGTCAGGAGGATTCACCCCTCCACTTT
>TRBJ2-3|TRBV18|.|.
CASSPTWGKGTGTQYF
TGTGCCAGCTCACCGACCTGGGGAAAAGGAACAGGTACGCAGTATTTT
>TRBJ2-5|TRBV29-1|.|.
CSVEGRAGQETQYF
TGCAGCGTTGAGGGCAGGGCGGGACAGGAGACCCAGTACTTC
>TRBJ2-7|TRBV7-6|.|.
CADQGSYEQYF
TGTGCTGATCAGGGCTCCTACGAGCAGTACTTC
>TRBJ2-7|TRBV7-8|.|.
CASSTRQGLYEQYF
TGTGCCAGCAGCACTCGACAGGGACTCTACGAGCAGTACTTC
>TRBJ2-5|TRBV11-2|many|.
CASSAGQQETQYF
TGTGCCAGCAGCGCGGGACAGCAAGAGACCCAGTACTTC
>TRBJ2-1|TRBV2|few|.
CASKRLSDNEQFF
TGTGCCAGCAAACGGTTAAGTGACAATGAGCAGTTCTTC
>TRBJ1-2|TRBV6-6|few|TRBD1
CASNSGTGVYGYTF
TGTGCCAGCAACAGCGGGACAGGGGTTTACGGCTACACCTTC
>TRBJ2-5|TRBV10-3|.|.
CAISEPTERPGQETQYF
TGTGCCATCAGTGAGCCGACGGAGCGCCCGGGACAAGAGACCCAGTACTTC
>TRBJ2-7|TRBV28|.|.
CASSLPGFAYEQYF
TGTGCCAGCAGTTTGCCGGGTTTCGCCTACGAGCAGTACTTC
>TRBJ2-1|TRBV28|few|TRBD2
CASSSSGKSYNEQFF
TGTGCCAGCAGTTCTAGCGGAAAGTCCTACAATGAGCAGTTCTTC
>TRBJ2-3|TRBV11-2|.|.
CASRPISGVRDTQYF
TGTGCCAGCAGACCCATCTCAGGAGTACGAGATACGCAGTATTTT
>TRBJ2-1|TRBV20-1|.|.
CSARDPEKGGEQFF
TGCAGTGCTAGAGATCCAGAGAAGGGCGGTGAGCAGTTCTTC
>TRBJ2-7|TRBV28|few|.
CASSFGEVGTYEQYF
TGTGCCAGCAGTTTTGGGGAGGTGGGAACCTACGAGCAGTACTTC
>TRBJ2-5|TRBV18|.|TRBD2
CASSPLPLAEGGFQTQYF
TGTGCCAGCTCACCGTTACCACTAGCGGAAGGGGGATTTCAGACCCAGTACTTC
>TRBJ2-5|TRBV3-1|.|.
CASSQVSETQYF
TGTGCCAGCAGCCAAGTGTCAGAGACCCAGTACTTC
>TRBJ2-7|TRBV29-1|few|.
CSVGETYYEQYF
TGCAGCGTTGGTGAAACCTACTACGAGCAGTACTTC
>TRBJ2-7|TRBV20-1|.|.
CSASGPTYNEQYF
TGCAGTGCTAGCGGACCGACGTACAATGAGCAGTACTTC
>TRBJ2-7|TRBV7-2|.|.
CASSQNFGLRYEQYF
TGTGCCAGCAGCCAAAACTTCGGACTGCGCTACGAGCAGTACTTC
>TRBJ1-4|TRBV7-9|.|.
CASSLALRGGGATNEKLFF
TGTGCCAGCAGCTTAGCGCTTCGGGGCGGAGGTGCAACTAATGAAAAACTGTTTTTT
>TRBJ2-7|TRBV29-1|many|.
CSVSKDYEQYF
TGCAGCGTTTCGAAAGACTACGAGCAGTACTTC
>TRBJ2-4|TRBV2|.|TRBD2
CASSEAPREQYF
TGTGCCAGCAGTGAAGCACCGCGGGAGCAGTACTTC
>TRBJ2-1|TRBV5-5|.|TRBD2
CASCIRGGVAYNEQFF
TGTGCCAGCTGCATACGGGGGGGTGTAGCCTACAATGAGCAGTTCTTC
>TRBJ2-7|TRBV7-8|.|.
CASSPGHNLADEQYF
TGTGCCAGCAGCCCGGGCCATAACCTTGCCGATGAGCAGTACTTC
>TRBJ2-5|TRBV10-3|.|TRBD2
CAARPGTSGMEETQYF
TGTGCCGCCAGACCCGGGACTAGCGGGATGGAGGAGACCCAGTACTTC
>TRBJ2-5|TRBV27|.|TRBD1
CASSLSGTGHIIVETQYF
TGTGCCAGCAGTTTATCCGGGACAGGCCACATTATTGTCGAGACCCAGTACTTC
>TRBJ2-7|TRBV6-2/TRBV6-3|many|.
CASRVLDSAYEQYF
TGTGCCAGCAGGGTATTGGACTCAGCCTACGAGCAGTACTTC
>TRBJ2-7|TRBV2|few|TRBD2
CASSDRGTSLREQYF
TGTGCCAGCAGTGACAGAGGGACTAGCCTCAGGGAGCAGTACTTC
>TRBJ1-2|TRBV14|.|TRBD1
CASSHVGGEDGYTF
TGTGCCAGCAGCCATGTAGGGGGCGAAGATGGCTACACCTTC
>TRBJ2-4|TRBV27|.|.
CASSVSPQNIQYF
TGTGCCAGCAGTGTATCCCCCCAAAACATTCAGTACTTC
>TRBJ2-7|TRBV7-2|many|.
CASSSQAGYEQYF
TGTGCCAGCAGCTCTCAAGCAGGCTACGAGCAGTACTTC
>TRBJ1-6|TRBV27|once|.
CASSYGTTGTSPLHF
TGCGCCAGCAGTTACGGGACAACAGGGACTTCACCCCTCCACTTT
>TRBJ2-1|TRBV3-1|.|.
CASSQETATYNEQFF
TGTGCCAGCAGCCAAGAGACGGCGACCTACAATGAGCAGTTCTTC
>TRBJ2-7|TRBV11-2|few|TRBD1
CASSLGTGGISYEQYF
TGTGCCAGCAGCTTAGGGACAGGGGGCATCTCCTACGAGCAGTACTTC
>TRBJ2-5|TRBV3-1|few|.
CASSQGSHQETQYF
TGTGCCAGCAGCCAAGGCAGTCACCAAGAGACCCAGTACTTC
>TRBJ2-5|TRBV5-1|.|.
CASSEGREAQYF
TGCGCCAGCAGCGAGGGACGAGAGGCCCAGTACTTC
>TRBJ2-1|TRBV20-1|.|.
CSARAKLVSSEQFF
TGCAGTGCTAGGGCAAAACTAGTTTCTAGTGAGCAGTTCTTC
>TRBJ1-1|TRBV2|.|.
CASSEVGRATEAFF
TGTGCCAGCAGTGAAGTCGGCAGGGCCACTGAAGCTTTCTTT
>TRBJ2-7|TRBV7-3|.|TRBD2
CEISKTSGPHEQYF
TGTGAAATCTCTAAGACTAGCGGTCCCCACGAGCAGTACTTC
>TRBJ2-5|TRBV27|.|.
CASSLTRVREQYF
TGTGCCAGCAGCCTAACCAGGGTTCGGGAGCAGTACTTC
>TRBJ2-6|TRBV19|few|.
CARRPRSGPKSSGANVLTF
TGTGCAAGAAGACCCCGGTCGGGGCCCAAATCCTCTGGGGCCAACGTCCTGACTTTC
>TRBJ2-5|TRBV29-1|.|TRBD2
CSFLLLAGGPVGQETQYF
TGCAGCTTCCTACTACTAGCGGGAGGCCCGGTTGGCCAAGAGACCCAGTACTTC
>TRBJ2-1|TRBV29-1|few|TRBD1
CSVRPGQPLGEQFF
TGCAGCGTTAGGCCGGGACAGCCCTTGGGTGAGCAGTTCTTC
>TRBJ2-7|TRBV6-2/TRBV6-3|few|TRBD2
CASSLAGVAEQYF
TGTGCCAGCAGCCTAGCGGGAGTAGCCGAGCAGTACTTC
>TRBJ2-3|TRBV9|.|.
CASSVDGLPTDTQYF
TGTGCCAGCAGCGTAGATGGACTTCCCACAGATACGCAGTATTTT
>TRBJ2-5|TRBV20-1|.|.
CSARPVGQETQYF
TGCAGTGCCCGACCGGTCGGACAGGAGACCCAGTACTTC
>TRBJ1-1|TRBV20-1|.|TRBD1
CSALTGGTTEAFF
TGCAGTGCTTTAACAGGGGGAACCACTGAAGCTTTCTTT
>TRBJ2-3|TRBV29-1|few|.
CSVEGRGEDTQYF
TGCAGCGTTGAAGGCAGGGGTGAAGATACGCAGTATTTT
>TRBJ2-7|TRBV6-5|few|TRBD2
CASSYSHSGIDSYEQYF
TGTGCCAGCAGTTACAGCCATAGCGGGATCGACTCCTACGAGCAGTACTTC
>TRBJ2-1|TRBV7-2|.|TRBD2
CTSSDGTSGNPYNEQFF
TGTACCAGCAGCGACGGGACTAGCGGAAACCCCTACAATGAGCAGTTCTTC
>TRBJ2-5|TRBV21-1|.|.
CASSKGPGVQDNEQYF
TGTGCCAGCAGCAAAGGGCCGGGGGTGCAGGACAATGAGCAGTACTTC
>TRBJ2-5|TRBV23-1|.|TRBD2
CASSQSKGTSQETQYF
TGCGCCAGCAGTCAATCTAAGGGGACTAGCCAAGAGACCCAGTACTTC
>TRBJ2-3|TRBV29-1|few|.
CSVAGGIDTQYF
TGCAGTGTTGCCGGGGGAATAGATACGCAGTATTTT
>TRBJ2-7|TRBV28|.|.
CASRTGSISYEQYF
TGTGCCAGCAGGACGGGCAGCATATCCTACGAGCAGTACTTC